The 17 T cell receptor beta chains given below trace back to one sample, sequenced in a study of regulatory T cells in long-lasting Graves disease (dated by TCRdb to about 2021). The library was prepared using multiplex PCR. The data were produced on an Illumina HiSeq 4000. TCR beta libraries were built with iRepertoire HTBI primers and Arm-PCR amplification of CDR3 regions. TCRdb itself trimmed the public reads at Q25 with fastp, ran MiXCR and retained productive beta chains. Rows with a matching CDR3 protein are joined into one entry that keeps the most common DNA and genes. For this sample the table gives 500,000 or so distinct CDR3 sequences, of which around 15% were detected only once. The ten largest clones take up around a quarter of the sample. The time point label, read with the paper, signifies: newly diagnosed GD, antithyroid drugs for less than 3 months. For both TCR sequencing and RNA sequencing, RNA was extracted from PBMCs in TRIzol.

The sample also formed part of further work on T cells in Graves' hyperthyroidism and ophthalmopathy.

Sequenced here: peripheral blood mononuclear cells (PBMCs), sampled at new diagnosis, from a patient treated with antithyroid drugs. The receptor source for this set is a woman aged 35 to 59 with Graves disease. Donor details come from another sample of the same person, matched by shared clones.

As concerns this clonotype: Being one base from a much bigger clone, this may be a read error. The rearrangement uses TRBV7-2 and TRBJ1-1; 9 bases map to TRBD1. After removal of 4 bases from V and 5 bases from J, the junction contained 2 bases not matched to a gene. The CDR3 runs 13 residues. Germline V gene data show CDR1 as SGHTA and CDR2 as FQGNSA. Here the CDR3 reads CASSWDRETEAFF. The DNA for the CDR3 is TGTGCCAGCAGCTGGGACAGGGAGACTGAAGCTTTCTTT.

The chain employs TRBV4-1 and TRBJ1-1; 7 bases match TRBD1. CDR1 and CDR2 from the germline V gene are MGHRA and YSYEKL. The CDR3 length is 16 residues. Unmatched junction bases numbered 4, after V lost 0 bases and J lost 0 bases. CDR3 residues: CASSQEGTAMNTEAFF. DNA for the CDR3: TGCGCCAGCAGCCAAGAAGGGACAGCCATGAACACTGAAGCTTTCTTT.

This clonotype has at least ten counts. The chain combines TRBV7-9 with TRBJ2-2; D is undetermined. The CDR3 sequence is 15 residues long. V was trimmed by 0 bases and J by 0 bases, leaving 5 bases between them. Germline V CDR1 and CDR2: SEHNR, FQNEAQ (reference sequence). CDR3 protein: CASSLAQTNTGELFF. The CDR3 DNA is TGTGCCAGCAGCTTAGCTCAGACGAACACCGGGGAGCTGTTTTTT.

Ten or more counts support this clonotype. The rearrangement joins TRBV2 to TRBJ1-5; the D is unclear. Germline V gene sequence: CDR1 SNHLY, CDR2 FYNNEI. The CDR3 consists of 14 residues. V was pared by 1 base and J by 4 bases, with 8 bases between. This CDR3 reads CASSEGGGNQPQHF. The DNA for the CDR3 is TGTGCCAGCAGTGAAGGAGGCGGGAATCAGCCCCAGCATTTT.

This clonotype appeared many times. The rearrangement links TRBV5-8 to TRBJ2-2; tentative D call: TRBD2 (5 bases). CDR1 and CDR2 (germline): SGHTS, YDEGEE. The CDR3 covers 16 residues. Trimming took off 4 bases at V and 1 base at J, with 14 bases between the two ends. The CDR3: CASSSLPGGNTGELFF. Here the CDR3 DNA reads TGTGCCAGCAGCAGTTTACCCGGAGGGAACACCGGGGAGCTGTTTTTT. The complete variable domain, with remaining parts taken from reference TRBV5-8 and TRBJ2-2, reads EAGVTQSPTHLIKTRGQQATLRCSPISGHTSVYWYQQALGLGLQFLLWYDEGEERNRGNFPPRFSGRQFPNYSSELNVNALELEDSALYLCASSSLPGGNTGELFFGEGSRLTVL.

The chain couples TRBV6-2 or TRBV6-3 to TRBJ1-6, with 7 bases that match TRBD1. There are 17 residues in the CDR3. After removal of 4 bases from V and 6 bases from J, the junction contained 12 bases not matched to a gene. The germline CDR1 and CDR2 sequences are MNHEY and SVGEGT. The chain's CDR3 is CASSFSTPGQSNSPLHF. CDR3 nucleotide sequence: TGTGCCAGCAGTTTTTCGACGCCGGGACAGTCTAATTCACCCCTCCACTTT.

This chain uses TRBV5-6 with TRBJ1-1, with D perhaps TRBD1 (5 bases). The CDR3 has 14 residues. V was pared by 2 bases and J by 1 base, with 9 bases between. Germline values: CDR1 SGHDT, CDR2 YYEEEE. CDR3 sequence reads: CASSFRAGNTEAFF. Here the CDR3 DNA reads TGTGCCAGCAGCTTCAGGGCGGGGAACACTGAAGCTTTCTTT.

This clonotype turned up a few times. Written as DNA, the CDR3 is TGCGCCAGCAGCCAAGAGAGACAGACAGGGGGTTATGAAAAACTGTTTTTT. It encodes CASSQERQTGGYEKLFF. The V call is TRBV4-1, the J call TRBJ1-4, with TRBD1 matching 9 bases. The CDR3 consists of 17 residues. Germline CDR1 is MGHRA and CDR2 is YSYEKL. Trimming at V came to 0 bases and at J to 6 bases, leaving 8 bases not matched to a gene.

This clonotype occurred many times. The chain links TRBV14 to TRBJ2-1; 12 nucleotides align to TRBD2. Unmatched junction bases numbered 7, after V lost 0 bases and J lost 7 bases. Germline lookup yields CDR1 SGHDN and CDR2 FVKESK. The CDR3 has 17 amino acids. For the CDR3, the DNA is TGTGCCAGCAGCCAAGATCCGCCTAGCGGGGGGGGGAATGAGCAGTTCTTC. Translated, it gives CASSQDPPSGGGNEQFF.

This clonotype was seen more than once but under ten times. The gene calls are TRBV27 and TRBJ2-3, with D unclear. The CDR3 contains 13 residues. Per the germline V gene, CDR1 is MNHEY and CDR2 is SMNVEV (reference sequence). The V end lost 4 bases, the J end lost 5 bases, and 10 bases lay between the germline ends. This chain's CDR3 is CASSYGPEDTQYF. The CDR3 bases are TGTGCCAGCAGTTACGGCCCAGAAGATACGCAGTATTTT.

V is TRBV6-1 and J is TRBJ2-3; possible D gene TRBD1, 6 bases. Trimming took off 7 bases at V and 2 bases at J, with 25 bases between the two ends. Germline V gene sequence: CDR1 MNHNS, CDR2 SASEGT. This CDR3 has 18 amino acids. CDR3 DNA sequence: TGTGCCAGCACCAGGGGCTCCGGGCTTTCTCTACCCACAGATACGCAGTATTTT. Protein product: CASTRGSGLSLPTDTQYF.

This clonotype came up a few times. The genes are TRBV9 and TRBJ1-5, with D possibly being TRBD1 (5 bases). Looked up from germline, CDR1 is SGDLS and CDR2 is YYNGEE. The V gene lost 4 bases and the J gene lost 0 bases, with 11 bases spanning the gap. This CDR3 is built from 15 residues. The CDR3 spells CASSLGEVSNQPQHF. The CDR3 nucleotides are TGTGCCAGCAGCTTAGGGGAGGTTAGCAATCAGCCCCAGCATTTT. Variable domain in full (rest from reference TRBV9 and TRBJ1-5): DSGVTQTPKHLITATGQRVTLRCSPRSGDLSVYWYQQSLDQGLQFLIQYYNGEERAKGNILERFSAQQFPDLHSELNLSSLELGDSALYFCASSLGEVSNQPQHFGDGTRLSIL.

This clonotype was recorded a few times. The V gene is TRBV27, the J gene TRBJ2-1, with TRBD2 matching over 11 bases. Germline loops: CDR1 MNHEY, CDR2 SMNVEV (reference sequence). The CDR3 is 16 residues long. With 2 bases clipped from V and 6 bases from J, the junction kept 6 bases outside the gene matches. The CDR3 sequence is CASSLVASGGPNEQFF. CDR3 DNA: TGTGCCAGCAGTTTAGTCGCTAGCGGGGGGCCCAATGAGCAGTTCTTC.

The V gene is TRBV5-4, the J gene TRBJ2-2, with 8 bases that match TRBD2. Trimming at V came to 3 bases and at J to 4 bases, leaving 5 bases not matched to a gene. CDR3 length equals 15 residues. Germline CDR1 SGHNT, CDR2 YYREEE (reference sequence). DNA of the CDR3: TGTGCCAGCAGCTCGGCCGGGACTAGCACCGGGGAGCTGTTTTTT. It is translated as CASSSAGTSTGELFF.

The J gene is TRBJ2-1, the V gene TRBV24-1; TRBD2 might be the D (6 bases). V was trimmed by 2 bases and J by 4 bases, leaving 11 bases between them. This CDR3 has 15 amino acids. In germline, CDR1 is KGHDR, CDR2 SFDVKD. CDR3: CATSDSRDFYNEQFF. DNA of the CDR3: TGTGCCACCAGTGATTCTCGGGACTTTTACAATGAGCAGTTCTTC.

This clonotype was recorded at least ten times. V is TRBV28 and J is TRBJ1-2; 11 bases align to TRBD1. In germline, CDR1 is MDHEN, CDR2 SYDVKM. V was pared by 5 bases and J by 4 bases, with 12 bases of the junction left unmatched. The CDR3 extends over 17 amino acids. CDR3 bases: TGTGCCAGCAGTCCTATCCTGGGACAGGGGGTGCTCTATGGCTACACCTTC. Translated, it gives CASSPILGQGVLYGYTF.

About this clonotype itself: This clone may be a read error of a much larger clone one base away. This chain's CDR3 is CASSSNEPRTSGGPYNEQLF. CDR3 nucleotide sequence: TGTGCCAGCAGTTCTAACGAACCCCGGACTAGCGGGGGGCCATACAATGAGCAGCTCTTC. This chain uses TRBV6-2 or TRBV6-3 with TRBJ2-1, with 14 bases fitting TRBD2. Germline-derived CDR1 and CDR2 are MNHEY and SVGEGT. This CDR3 has 20 amino acids.